This T cell receptor (beta chain) was sequenced for a study of identical twins. TCRdb used MiXCR to reprocess the 5' RACE reads, holding one entry per CDR3 protein. Among hundreds of thousands of distinct CDR3 sequences listed, over 15% were seen once. Looked up from germline, CDR1 is GTSNPN and CDR2 is SVGIG (reference sequence). The V end lost 1 base, the J end lost 4 bases, and 4 bases lay between the germline ends. This CDR3 comprises 11 residues. These same records also appear under a second study, on T cells expressing NK-cell markers. That paper adds: It was sorted CD3+CD56-NKG2C+, CD3+CD56+NKG2C- and CD3+CD56+NKG2C+ T cells that provided the TCR beta repertoires. Once again these clonotypes came out on top in the CD3+CD56-NKG2C+ fraction of a few donors.

Material for sequencing was PBMCs. The sequence came from a woman younger than 35 in good health. The V gene is TRBV30, the J gene TRBJ1-2; D call uncertain. For the CDR3, the DNA is TGTGCCTGGAGTGAAGCCTATGGCTACACCTTC. It yields the protein CAWSEAYGYTF. Together with reference TRBV30 and TRBJ1-2, the CDR3 gives the full variable domain: SQTIHQWPATLVQPVGSPLSLECTVEGTSNPNLYWYRQAAGRGLQLLFYSVGIGQISSEVPQNLSASRPQDRQFILSSKKLLLSDSGFYLCAWSEAYGYTFGSGTRLTVV.